What follows are 20 T cell receptor beta chains derived from one specimen sequenced in a study of vaccination and CD4 T cells after COVID-19. These receptors have no identified antigens. Specified treatment: roughly 10-day PBMC culture with coronavirus spike peptide pools or control peptides (ViraFEST assay). With the Oncomine TCR Beta short-read assay, DNA from cultured CD4+ T cells was sequenced. MiXCR was run by TCRdb on the PCR reads, yielding one entry per CDR3 protein. The repertoire holds over 10,000 distinct CDR3 sequences, with approximately 37% as singletons. The specimen was cultured CD4+ T cells from blood. Receptors originate from a human donor with COVID-19.

V and J are TRBV18 and TRBJ1-2; 7 positions agree with TRBD1. With V trimmed by 4 bases and J by 5 bases, 1 base remained unmatched. This CDR3 is 12 amino acids long. In germline, CDR1 is KGHSH, CDR2 LQKENI. Here the CDR3 reads CASSRDSYGYTF. CDR3 nucleotides: TGTGCCAGCTCACGGGACAGTTATGGCTACACCTTC.

The chain links TRBV5-4 to TRBJ1-2, with D maybe TRBD1 (6 bases). The V end was cut by 4 bases, the J end by 5 bases, with 24 bases between. The CDR3 runs 17 residues. Germline-derived CDR1 and CDR2 are SGHNT and YYREEE (reference sequence). The CDR3, as DNA: TGTGCCAGCAGCGCATTTGGGGGCGCCGGAGAAGGGTATGGCTACACCTTC. Its translation: CASSAFGGAGEGYGYTF.

This chain links TRBV19 with TRBJ1-5; D not certain. The CDR3 is 14 residues long. Germline CDR1 is LNHDA and CDR2 is SQIVND (reference sequence). Deletions cut 1 base from V and 1 base from J, with 5 bases between. The CDR3 sequence is CASSIGRSNQPQHF. The CDR3 bases are TGTGCCAGTAGTATAGGCAGGAGCAATCAGCCCCAGCATTTT.

This clonotype was detected a few times. The genes are TRBV6-2 or TRBV6-3 and TRBJ2-3; 14 bases are shared with TRBD2. Germline V gene data show CDR1 as MNHEY and CDR2 as SVGEGT. After removal of 2 bases from V and 2 bases from J, the junction contained 3 bases not matched to a gene. This CDR3 is built from 17 residues. The CDR3 here is CASSYGTSGGLTDTQYF. CDR3 DNA sequence: TGTGCCAGCAGTTACGGGACTAGCGGGGGACTCACAGATACGCAGTATTTT.

The chain links TRBV15 to TRBJ1-5, with TRBD1 as a possible D gene (6 bases). Germline values: CDR1 LNHNV, CDR2 YYDKDF (reference sequence). This CDR3 contains 16 residues. Trimming took 0 bases from V and 7 from J, leaving 16 bases between them. This CDR3 reads CATSRDLAGGQQPQHF. As DNA, the CDR3 is TGTGCCACCAGCAGAGATCTTGCCGGGGGCCAACAGCCCCAGCATTTT.

The chain links TRBV2 to TRBJ2-7; no definite D call. The CDR3 has 12 residues. Trimming took 7 bases from V and 1 from J, leaving 8 bases between them. The germline CDR1 and CDR2 sequences are SNHLY and FYNNEI. The DNA for the CDR3 is TGTGCCAGCACTGCCGGTTCCTACGAGCAGTACTTC. It specifies CASTAGSYEQYF.

This chain connects TRBV11-3 to TRBJ1-1; 7 nucleotides agree with TRBD1. CDR1 is SGHNT, CDR2 YENEEA, per germline. V trimming: 1 base; J trimming: 7 bases; junction bases outside the gene matches: 9. There are 15 residues in the CDR3. The CDR3 loop is CASSLASTGMGEAFF. DNA of the CDR3: TGTGCCAGCAGCTTAGCTTCGACAGGGATGGGTGAAGCTTTCTTT. The variable domain in full, completed from reference TRBV11-3 and TRBJ1-1, reads EAGVVQSPRYKIIEKKQPVAFWCNPISGHNTLYWYLQNLGQGPELLIRYENEEAVDDSQLPKDRFSAERLKGVDSTLKIQPAELGDSAVYLCASSLASTGMGEAFFGQGTRLTVV.

CDR3 loop: CATGEQGASSTDTQYF. CDR3 bases: TGTGCCACTGGAGAGCAGGGGGCCTCTAGCACAGATACGCAGTATTTT. J is TRBJ2-3 and V is TRBV19; TRBD1 agrees at 8 bases. The germline V gene encodes CDR1 LNHDA and CDR2 SQIVND (reference sequence). The CDR3 runs 16 residues. With 10 bases clipped from V and 0 bases from J, the junction kept 12 bases outside the gene matches.

For this clonotype: The junction and the germline gene differ at one end; a read error may be behind it. The gene calls are TRBV7-2 and TRBJ2-6; no clear D gene. The CDR3 is made up of 16 amino acids. CDR1 and CDR2 from the germline V gene are SGHTA and FQGNSA. The chain's CDR3 is CASSPGENSGANVLTF. The CDR3 nucleotides are TGCGCCAGCAGCCCTGGGGAAAACTCTGGGGCCAACGTCCTGACTTTC.

This clonotype was seen only once. The chain carries TRBV18 and TRBJ2-5; TRBD1 agrees at 9 bases. The CDR3 totals 16 residues. The ends lost 3 bases at V and 2 bases at J; junction bases unmatched: 7. Germline values: CDR1 KGHSH, CDR2 LQKENI. CDR3 residues: CASSPETGGLQETQYF. DNA of the CDR3: TGTGCCAGCTCACCTGAGACAGGGGGGTTACAAGAGACCCAGTACTTC.

The chain carries TRBV7-9 and TRBJ2-7; 9 nucleotides agree with TRBD1. Trimming took 3 bases from V and 4 from J; bases not matched to a gene: 7. This CDR3 spans 15 amino acids. The germline gives CDR1 SEHNR, CDR2 FQNEAQ (reference sequence). The CDR3 here is CASSFREQGAYEQYF. CDR3 in DNA: TGTGCCAGCAGCTTCAGAGAACAGGGGGCTTACGAGCAGTACTTC.

This chain joins TRBV25-1 and TRBJ1-5, with unresolved D. V gave up 1 base and J gave up 0 bases, with 7 bases separating them. The CDR3 sequence is 15 residues long. The germline gives CDR1 MGHDK, CDR2 SYGVNS. CDR3 amino acids: CASSEFGDSNQPQHF. In DNA form, the CDR3 reads TGTGCCAGCAGTGAATTCGGGGATAGCAATCAGCCCCAGCATTTT. The whole variable domain, remainder taken from reference TRBV25-1 and TRBJ1-5, is EADIYQTPRYLVIGTGKKITLECSQTMGHDKMYWYQQDPGMELHLIHYSYGVNSTEKGDLSSESTVSRIRTEHFPLTLESARPSHTSQYLCASSEFGDSNQPQHFGDGTRLSIL.

The V gene is TRBV4-3, the J gene TRBJ2-2, with TRBD1 identical over 9 bases. The CDR3 extends over 13 amino acids. With V trimmed by 2 bases and J by 10 bases, 2 bases remained unmatched. Per the germline V gene, CDR1 is LGHNA and CDR2 is YSLEER. The CDR3 loop reads CASSQRTGVELFF. CDR3 in DNA: TGCGCCAGCAGCCAAAGGACAGGGGTGGAGCTGTTTTTT.

This chain joins TRBV27 and TRBJ2-3; D gene ambiguous. The ends were cut back, 2 bases at V and 3 bases at J, with 9 bases in the middle. This CDR3 is built from 14 residues. Per the germline V gene, CDR1 is MNHEY and CDR2 is SMNVEV (reference sequence). The CDR3 DNA follows: TGTGCCAGCAGTTTAACCCCCAAAACAGATACGCAGTATTTT. Protein: CASSLTPKTDTQYF.

The sample holds one count of this clonotype. This chain uses TRBV20-1 with TRBJ2-7, with D tentatively TRBD2 (5 bases). Germline CDR1 DFQATT, CDR2 SNEGSKA (reference sequence). Trimming shortened V by 4 bases and J by 0 bases, and 10 bases separated the two germline ends. This CDR3 is built from 13 residues. This CDR3 reads CSAIRGHSYEQYF. The DNA of the CDR3 is TGCAGTGCTATTCGCGGGCACTCCTACGAGCAGTACTTC.

The chain carries TRBV7-9 and TRBJ2-1; D is perhaps TRBD1 or TRBD2 (5 bases each). Trimming left V 1 base short and J 0 bases short, with 16 bases between. This CDR3 region has 18 residues. Germline CDR1 and CDR2: SEHNR and FQNEAQ (reference sequence). The CDR3 DNA sequence: TGTGCCAGCAGCTTAGACCACAGTGGGGGAAGCTCCTACAATGAGCAGTTCTTC. As protein: CASSLDHSGGSSYNEQFF. Combining the CDR3 with reference TRBV7-9 and TRBJ2-1 gives the whole variable domain DTGVSQNPRHKITKRGQNVTFRCDPISEHNRLYWYRQTLGQGPEFLTYFQNEAQLEKSRLLSDRFSAERPKGSFSTLEIQRTEQGDSAMYLCASSLDHSGGSSYNEQFFGPGTRLTVL.

The chain carries TRBV28 and TRBJ1-2, with a weak D call TRBD1 (5 bases). This CDR3 has 12 residues. Looked up from germline, CDR1 is MDHEN and CDR2 is SYDVKM. The V end was cut by 6 bases, the J end by 2 bases, with 7 bases between. The CDR3 loop is CASRQANYGYTF. The CDR3 DNA is TGTGCCAGCAGACAGGCGAACTATGGCTACACCTTC.

The chain recombines TRBV12-3 or TRBV12-4 with TRBJ2-7; 11 bases are a match to TRBD1. Trimming cost V 6 bases and J 6 bases; bases outside gene matches: 7. This CDR3 region has 14 residues. DNA for the CDR3: TGTGCCAGCAGCCGGGGGACAGGGGGTCGCGAGCAGTACTTC. Amino acid sequence: CASSRGTGGREQYF.

The chain recombines TRBV20-1 with TRBJ2-1; TRBD1 is a possible D gene (5 bases). CDR3 length: 15 amino acids. The V end lost 5 bases, the J end lost 8 bases, and 22 bases lay between the germline ends. Per germline, CDR1 DFQATT and CDR2 SNEGSKA (reference sequence). The CDR3 DNA follows: TGCAGTGCTGGACATTGGGGCGGTAAAGGTGATGAGCAGTTCTTC. Translated, it gives CSAGHWGGKGDEQFF.

This clonotype was seen more than once but under ten times. The rearrangement links TRBV7-9 to TRBJ1-2; D is unclear. The CDR3 sequence is 14 residues long. Trimming left V 2 bases short and J 2 bases short, with 9 bases between. Germline V CDR1 and CDR2: SEHNR, FQNEAQ (reference sequence). Written as DNA, the CDR3 is TGTGCCAGCAGCTTAATTCCAGGCAACTATGGCTACACCTTC. It codes for CASSLIPGNYGYTF.